This T cell receptor (beta chain) stems from a study of control samples from healthy donors and cancer patients. Only in-frame clones appear in the TCRdb table, and some are missing; sequencing was by immunoSEQ multiplex PCR. Of over 110,000 clones listed, 80% to 95% are singletons. This CDR3 region has 15 residues. Germline CDR1 and CDR2: SGHNT and YYREEE (reference sequence). Trimming removed 0 bases from V and 6 bases from J; junction bases left unmatched: 9. Sequencing used blood. V usage is TRBV5-4 and J usage is TRBJ2-7; 7 bases line up with TRBD2. This TCR was recovered from a young man in good health. Here the CDR3 reads CASSLEGGSIAEQYF. CDR3 nucleotide sequence: TGTGCCAGCAGCTTGGAGGGCGGGAGTATTGCCGAGCAGTACTTC.